Listed below are T cell receptor beta chains from one sample, sequenced in a study of blood T cell repertoires in COVID-19. TCRdb keeps only in-frame clones here, not all; method: immunoSEQ multiplex PCR. The profile shows 250,000 or so clones, more than 75% of them singletons. Sample: PBMCs or T cells enriched from blood (not recorded which). Every receptor here comes from a woman aged 45-65 years who had recovered from COVID-19. The CDR3 runs from the conserved cysteine through the conserved F or W. Fields, in order: V gene, J gene, CDR3 protein.

>TRBV27|TRBJ1-3
CASSSSVVAGNTIYF
>TRBV3-1/TRBV3-2|TRBJ1-2
CASSQFFAGSVGHGYTF
>TRBV27|TRBJ2-1
CASSLTSGKRHEQFF
>TRBV5-6|TRBJ1-4
CASSSDRGATNEKLFF
>TRBV10-3|TRBJ2-7
CAIAAGMREQYF
>TRBV11-2|TRBJ2-7
CASSLIDYEQYF
>TRBV2|TRBJ2-3
CASSGFRGDTQYF
>TRBV9|TRBJ2-2
CASSAPYGLAGGSGELFF
>TRBV3-1/TRBV3-2|TRBJ2-5
CASSQELAGSQETQYF
>TRBV6-5|TRBJ1-1
CASSPRGGTEAFF
>TRBV6-2/TRBV6-3|TRBJ2-7
CASSLRGRTTAYEQYF
>TRBV7-9|TRBJ1-5
CASSLGAGQPQHF